Listed below are T cell receptor beta chains from one sample, sequenced in a study of OX40 agonist ivuxolimab in advanced cancers. Only in-frame clones appear in the TCRdb table, and some are missing; sequencing was by immunoSEQ multiplex PCR. The sample shows 90,000 to 95,000 clones, around four fifths of them seen only once. Sequences were derived from CD4+ or CD8+ T cells sorted from blood, sampled in a trial of the OX40 agonist ivuxolimab. The receptors here all came from an adult with an advanced solid tumor such as melanoma, head and neck, liver or kidney cancer. CDR3s include the opening cysteine and the closing phenylalanine or tryptophan. The D gene is left open where the match is weak. The size of a clone is reported for some rows only, either as once, few or many, or as a class for expanded clones.

clone size,D gene,J gene,V gene,CDR3 protein,CDR3 DNA
NA,NA,TRBJ2-7,TRBV30,CAWSVRGAAPYEQYF,TGTGCCTGGAGTGTACGAGGGGCCGCGCCCTACGAGCAGTACTTC
NA,NA,TRBJ2-6,TRBV27,CASSLFMVGAGANVLTF,TGTGCCAGCAGTTTATTCATGGTGGGAGCTGGGGCCAACGTCCTGACTTTC
NA,NA,TRBJ1-3,TRBV11-2,CASSPRQGNTIYF,TGTGCCAGCAGCCCCCGACAGGGAAACACCATATATTTT
few,NA,TRBJ2-5,TRBV14,CASSGTNLQETQYF,TGTGCCAGCAGCGGGACAAATCTCCAAGAGACCCAGTACTTC
NA,NA,TRBJ2-3,TRBV18,CASSPSTRGRPDTQYF,TGTGCCAGCTCACCCTCGACGCGGGGGCGCCCAGATACGCAGTATTTT
NA,NA,TRBJ2-1,TRBV28,CASSLGPKREQFF,TGTGCCAGCAGTTTGGGGCCGAAGCGTGAGCAGTTCTTC
NA,NA,TRBJ2-3,TRBV10-3,CAISAGTSTDTQYF,TGTGCCATCAGTGCTGGGACCTCCACAGATACGCAGTATTTT
NA,NA,TRBJ1-2,TRBV7-2,CASSPRGADVGGYTF,TGTGCCAGCAGTCCTCGGGGGGCCGATGTGGGAGGCTACACCTTC
NA,NA,TRBJ2-5,TRBV23-1,CASRKGGETQYF,TGCGCCAGCAGGAAGGGGGGGGAGACCCAGTACTTC
NA,TRBD1,TRBJ1-2,TRBV28,CASTLDRGVGGYTF,TGTGCCAGCACCCTAGACAGGGGAGTAGGGGGCTACACCTTC
few,NA,TRBJ1-2,TRBV7-9,CASTSSYGYTF,TGTGCCAGCACCTCAAGCTATGGCTACACCTTC
NA,NA,TRBJ1-5,TRBV2,CASSDKDSGNQPQHF,TGTGCCAGCAGTGACAAGGACAGTGGGAATCAGCCCCAGCATTTT
once,TRBD2,TRBJ2-5,TRBV7-2,CASSLGLAGETQYF,TGTGCCAGCAGCTTGGGACTAGCCGGCGAGACCCAGTACTTC
NA,NA,TRBJ1-5,TRBV6-5,CASTTRAGSNQPQHF,TGTGCCAGCACGACAAGGGCGGGGAGCAATCAGCCCCAGCATTTT
NA,TRBD1,TRBJ1-4,TRBV5-1,CASSLRDSGTNEKLFF,TGCGCCAGCAGCCTGAGGGACAGCGGAACTAATGAAAAACTGTTTTTT
NA,TRBD1,TRBJ1-5,TRBV19,CASRNPGQTPAQHF,TGTGCCAGTAGAAATCCGGGACAGACCCCGGCCCAGCATTTT
NA,NA,TRBJ1-1,TRBV6-4,CASRSEGLGDTEAFF,TGTGCCAGCAGATCAGAAGGGTTGGGGGACACTGAAGCTTTCTTT
once,TRBD1,TRBJ2-1,TRBV7-3,CASSLGQGAFFNEQFF,TGTGCCAGCAGCTTAGGACAGGGGGCGTTTTTCAATGAGCAGTTCTTC
NA,NA,TRBJ2-5,TRBV7-6,CASSSDTPGTQYF,TGTGCCAGCAGCTCGGACACCCCCGGGACCCAGTACTTC
NA,TRBD1,TRBJ1-2,TRBV19,CASSETGGPYGYTF,TGTGCCAGTAGTGAAACAGGGGGGCCTTATGGCTACACCTTC
NA,NA,TRBJ2-2,TRBV5-4,CASSFLVGELFF,TGTGCCAGCAGCTTCCTAGTTGGGGAGCTGTTTTTT
NA,NA,TRBJ1-3,TRBV29-1,CSVALGGTGFSGNTIYF,TGCAGCGTTGCATTAGGGGGAACAGGGTTCTCTGGAAACACCATATATTTT
NA,NA,TRBJ1-5,TRBV7-2,CAFGRPQHF,TGTGCCTTCGGGCGGCCCCAGCATTTT
few,TRBD2,TRBJ2-1,TRBV7-2,CASSSAGGEQFF,TGTGCCAGCAGCTCGGCGGGGGGGGAGCAGTTCTTC
NA,TRBD1,TRBJ1-2,TRBV10-3,CATRSSLGQGDGYTF,TGTGCCACCCGGTCGAGCCTGGGACAGGGGGATGGCTACACCTTC
once,NA,TRBJ1-6,TRBV19,CASTDGGYSPLHF,TGTGCCAGTACCGATGGGGGTTATTCACCCCTCCACTTT
NA,TRBD1,TRBJ2-2,TRBV28,CATLEGTGKHGELFF,TGTGCCACCCTAGAAGGGACAGGGAAGCACGGGGAGCTGTTTTTT
NA,TRBD1,TRBJ2-7,TRBV28,CASSTISDRAPYEQYF,TGTGCCAGCAGCACCATCTCGGACAGGGCACCCTACGAGCAGTACTTC
NA,TRBD1,TRBJ1-5,TRBV7-9,CASSLTGGDQPQHF,TGTGCCAGCAGTTTGACAGGGGGAGATCAGCCCCAGCATTTT
NA,NA,TRBJ1-1,TRBV4-2,CASSQGNSLMNTEAFF,TGTGCCAGCAGCCAAGGTAACAGTCTAATGAACACTGAAGCTTTCTTT
NA,TRBD1,TRBJ1-2,TRBV5-4,CASRKQGARNYGYTF,TGTGCCAGCAGGAAACAGGGGGCGCGCAACTATGGCTACACCTTC
NA,TRBD2,TRBJ2-5,TRBV9,CASSVGPSGGEETQYF,TGTGCCAGCAGCGTAGGGCCTAGCGGGGGGGAGGAGACCCAGTACTTC
once,TRBD1,TRBJ2-2,TRBV28,CASTSGGTGELFF,TGTGCCAGTACTTCAGGGGGCACCGGGGAGCTGTTTTTT
NA,NA,TRBJ1-1,TRBV29-1,CSVAERNTEAFF,TGCAGCGTCGCTGAGAGGAACACTGAAGCTTTCTTT
NA,NA,TRBJ2-6,TRBV7-2,CASSLGSGANVLTF,TGTGCCAGCAGCTTGGGTTCTGGGGCCAACGTCCTGACTTTC
once,TRBD2,TRBJ2-1,TRBV4-3,CASSPEGGGPYNEQFF,TGCGCCAGCAGCCCGGAGGGCGGGGGGCCCTACAATGAGCAGTTCTTC
NA,NA,TRBJ2-7,TRBV30,CAWKGGPYEQYF,TGTGCCTGGAAGGGGGGTCCCTACGAGCAGTACTTC
NA,TRBD1,TRBJ1-4,TRBV28,CASSTGQGVEKLFF,TGTGCCAGCAGTACCGGACAGGGGGTTGAAAAACTGTTTTTT
NA,TRBD1,TRBJ1-5,TRBV28,CASSLGWGQGIFQPQHF,TGTGCCAGCAGTTTAGGGTGGGGACAGGGGATTTTTCAGCCCCAGCATTTT
NA,NA,TRBJ2-1,TRBV4-3,CASSPRRGLLLYNEQFF,TGCGCCAGCAGCCCCCGAAGGGGACTCCTCTTGTACAATGAGCAGTTCTTC
NA,TRBD1,TRBJ1-4,TRBV28,CASRKDRDRLGKLFF,TGTGCCAGCAGAAAAGACAGGGATCGGCTGGGGAAACTGTTTTTT
NA,NA,TRBJ1-1,TRBV28,CASSWGLTGSEAFF,TGTGCCAGCAGTTGGGGCCTAACAGGGTCTGAAGCTTTCTTT
NA,NA,TRBJ1-5,TRBV15,CATSREDRRSNQPQHF,TGTGCCACCAGCAGGGAAGACAGGCGATCCAATCAGCCCCAGCATTTT
NA,NA,TRBJ1-6,TRBV19,CASSIEGGSYNSPLHF,TGTGCCAGTAGTATTGAAGGGGGATCCTATAATTCACCCCTCCACTTT
few,NA,TRBJ1-5,TRBV27,CASSLYRYQPQHF,TGTGCCAGCAGTTTATACCGCTACCAGCCCCAGCATTTT
few,TRBD2,TRBJ2-7,TRBV5-4,CASSPAAGGNYEQYF,TGTGCCAGCAGCCCGGCAGCGGGAGGGAACTACGAGCAGTACTTC
NA,NA,TRBJ1-6,TRBV27,CASSRGSGSPLHF,TGTGCCAGCAGCAGAGGCAGCGGTTCACCCCTCCACTTT
NA,NA,TRBJ1-6,TRBV5-5,CASSLQAGAGRDSPLHF,TGTGCCAGCAGCTTGCAGGCCGGGGCCGGTAGAGATTCACCCCTCCACTTT
NA,NA,TRBJ1-4,TRBV28,CASSLSRQGEKLFF,TGTGCCAGCAGTTTAAGTAGGCAGGGTGAAAAACTGTTTTTT